Listed below are T cell receptor beta chains from one sample, sequenced in a study of cytotoxic CD8 clonotypes in ibrutinib-treated CLL. Using immunoSEQ multiplex PCR, the repertoire was profiled, and TCRdb retains in-frame clones only, with some absent. The table lists some 300,000 clones, 80% of them singletons, with 5% to 7% in the top ten. The material was PBMCs, obtained before ibrutinib treatment. The receptors stem from a human donor with chronic lymphocytic leukemia. Each CDR3 is given with its conserved first and last residue. The order of the fields is V gene, clone size, J gene, D gene, CDR3 protein, CDR3 DNA. The D gene is left open where the match is weak. Rows may omit the clone size; those that give it use once, few, many or a size class.

V gene: TRBV4-2; clone size: once; J gene: TRBJ1-3; D gene: -; CDR3 protein: CASSLRAYDTGNTIYF; CDR3 DNA: TGTGCCAGCAGCCTCCGGGCCTACGACACTGGAAACACCATATATTTT
V gene: TRBV4-3; clone size: -; J gene: TRBJ2-3; D gene: TRBD2; CDR3 protein: CASSSSGRAGDTQYF; CDR3 DNA: TGCGCCAGCAGCTCGAGCGGGAGGGCGGGAGATACGCAGTATTTT
V gene: TRBV9; clone size: -; J gene: TRBJ1-5; D gene: -; CDR3 protein: CASSRDSNNQPQHF; CDR3 DNA: TGTGCCAGCAGTCGAGACAGCAACAATCAGCCCCAGCATTTT
V gene: TRBV28; clone size: -; J gene: TRBJ2-7; D gene: -; CDR3 protein: CASSGGASQYEQYF; CDR3 DNA: TGTGCCAGCAGTGGGGGGGCTTCCCAGTACGAGCAGTACTTC
V gene: TRBV5-1; clone size: -; J gene: TRBJ2-3; D gene: -; CDR3 protein: CASSLWGPGQQSTDTQYF; CDR3 DNA: TGCGCCAGCAGCTTGTGGGGACCCGGGCAGCAAAGCACAGATACGCAGTATTTT
V gene: TRBV19; clone size: -; J gene: TRBJ2-5; D gene: TRBD2; CDR3 protein: CASSRTSGRGQETQYF; CDR3 DNA: TGTGCCAGTAGTCGGACTAGCGGGAGAGGCCAAGAGACCCAGTACTTC
V gene: TRBV29-1; clone size: -; J gene: TRBJ2-1; D gene: TRBD1; CDR3 protein: CSVPDRGHEQFF; CDR3 DNA: TGCAGCGTTCCTGACAGGGGACATGAGCAGTTCTTC
V gene: TRBV30; clone size: -; J gene: TRBJ1-2; D gene: TRBD1; CDR3 protein: CAWSVRGQYYGYTF; CDR3 DNA: TGTGCCTGGAGTGTACGGGGACAGTACTATGGCTACACCTTC
V gene: TRBV7-3; clone size: -; J gene: TRBJ1-1; D gene: -; CDR3 protein: CASSVGPSNTEAFF; CDR3 DNA: TGTGCCAGCAGCGTCGGACCGTCGAACACTGAAGCTTTCTTT
V gene: TRBV5-1; clone size: -; J gene: TRBJ2-7; D gene: -; CDR3 protein: CASSIIRAEGLLDEQYF; CDR3 DNA: TGCGCCAGCAGCATTATCCGGGCCGAGGGGTTACTGGACGAGCAGTACTTC
V gene: TRBV30; clone size: -; J gene: TRBJ2-7; D gene: -; CDR3 protein: CAFTRGSYEQYF; CDR3 DNA: TGTGCCTTCACAAGAGGCTCCTACGAGCAGTACTTC
V gene: TRBV28; clone size: -; J gene: TRBJ2-7; D gene: TRBD2; CDR3 protein: CASSFGGRETYEQYF; CDR3 DNA: TGTGCCAGCAGTTTTGGGGGGAGGGAAACCTACGAGCAGTACTTC
V gene: TRBV28; clone size: -; J gene: TRBJ2-1; D gene: TRBD2; CDR3 protein: CASTRDTFSGKYNEQFF; CDR3 DNA: TGTGCCAGCACCCGAGATACCTTTAGCGGGAAGTACAATGAGCAGTTCTTC